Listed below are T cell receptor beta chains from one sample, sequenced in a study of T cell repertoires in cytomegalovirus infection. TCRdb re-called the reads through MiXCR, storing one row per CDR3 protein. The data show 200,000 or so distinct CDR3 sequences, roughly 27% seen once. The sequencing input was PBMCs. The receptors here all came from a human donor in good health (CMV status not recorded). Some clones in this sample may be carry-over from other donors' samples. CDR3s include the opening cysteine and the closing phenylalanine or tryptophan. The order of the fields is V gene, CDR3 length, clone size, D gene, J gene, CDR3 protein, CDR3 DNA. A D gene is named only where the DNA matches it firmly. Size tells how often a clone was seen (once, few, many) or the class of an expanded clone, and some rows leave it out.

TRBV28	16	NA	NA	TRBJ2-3	CASTPGGTDPTDTQYF	TGTGCCAGCACCCCTGGTGGGACGGACCCCACAGATACGCAGTATTTT
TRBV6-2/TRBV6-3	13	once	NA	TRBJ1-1	CASSSQRDTEAFF	TGTGCCAGCAGTTCCCAAAGGGACACTGAAGCTTTCTTT
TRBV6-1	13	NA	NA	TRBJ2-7	CASSYVGSYEQYF	TGTGCCAGCAGTTACGTCGGCTCCTACGAGCAGTACTTC
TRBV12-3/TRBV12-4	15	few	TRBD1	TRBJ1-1	CASRVDRGPNTEAFF	TGTGCCAGCAGAGTCGACAGGGGTCCGAACACTGAAGCTTTCTTT
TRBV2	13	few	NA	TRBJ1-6	CASKKGISSPLHF	TGTGCCAGCAAGAAGGGGATCAGTTCACCCCTCCACTTT
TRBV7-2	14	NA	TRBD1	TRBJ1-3	CASSPPGQGYTIYF	TGTGCCAGCAGCCCTCCGGGACAGGGGTACACCATATATTTT
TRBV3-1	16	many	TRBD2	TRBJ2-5	CASSQDASGGAVAQYF	TGTGCCAGCAGCCAAGATGCCAGCGGGGGGGCGGTGGCCCAGTACTTC
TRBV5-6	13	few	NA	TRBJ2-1	CASSLGRDNEQFF	TGTGCCAGCAGCTTGGGCAGGGACAATGAGCAGTTCTTC
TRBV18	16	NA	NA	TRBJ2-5	CASSPPSRGLQETQYF	TGTGCCAGCTCACCACCGTCGCGGGGGCTACAAGAGACCCAGTACTTC
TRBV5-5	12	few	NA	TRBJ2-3	CASSFTISTQYF	TGTGCCAGCAGCTTTACCATTAGTACGCAGTATTTT
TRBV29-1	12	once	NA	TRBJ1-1	CSVGGDGTEAFF	TGCAGCGTGGGGGGGGACGGCACTGAAGCTTTCTTT
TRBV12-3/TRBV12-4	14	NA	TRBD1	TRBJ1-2	CASRQGALTYGYTF	TGTGCCAGCAGGCAGGGGGCCCTCACCTATGGCTACACCTTC
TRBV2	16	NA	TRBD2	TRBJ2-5	CASSDILPGGGETQYF	TGTGCCAGCAGTGACATTCTCCCGGGGGGGGGAGAGACCCAGTACTTC
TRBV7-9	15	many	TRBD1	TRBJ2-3	CASSRDRGGTDTQYF	TGTGCCAGCAGCAGAGACAGGGGGGGCACAGATACGCAGTATTTT
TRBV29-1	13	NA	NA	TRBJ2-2	CSVSGSRGGELFF	TGCAGCGTTTCAGGGTCTAGGGGCGGGGAGCTGTTTTTT
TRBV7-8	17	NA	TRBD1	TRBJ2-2	CASSSPPGGVDTGELFF	TGTGCCAGCAGCTCGCCCCCAGGGGGCGTTGACACCGGGGAGCTGTTTTTT
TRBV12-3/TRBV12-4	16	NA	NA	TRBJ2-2	CASSSRVGLNTGELFF	TGTGCCAGCAGTTCCCGGGTAGGGTTGAACACCGGGGAGCTGTTTTTT
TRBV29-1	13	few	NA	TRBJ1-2	CSVDEGKDYGYTF	TGCAGCGTTGATGAGGGGAAGGACTATGGCTACACCTTC